This T cell receptor beta chain was identified during a study of beta chain features in type 1 diabetes. Whole-study findings and limits: Researchers report that Type 1 diabetes patients had moderately but significantly shorter TCRB CDR3s across all four CD4+ subsets. HLA effects on TCRB rearrangement stayed unresolved here.

Germline CDR1 reads LGHNT; CDR2 reads FRNRAP. The CDR3 totals 15 residues. V was shortened by 3 bases and J by 0 bases, with 10 bases between the two germline ends. TCRB transcripts that were expressed got sequenced, as all of the isolated RNA had been reverse transcribed. The method was immunoSEQ multiplex PCR; TCRdb's version includes in-frame clones alone and lacks a portion of them. The profile covers 200,000 to 250,000 clones, with around 10% appearing a single time and 0.03% to 0.04% taken by the ten largest. For this clone: Its matching antigen is unknown.

The origin of this receptor is a woman aged 18-29 years in good health. Sequencing was carried out using naive CD4+ T cells from blood. The chain couples TRBV12-5 to TRBJ2-3, with a tentative D call TRBD2 (5 bases). In DNA form, the CDR3 reads TGTGCTAGTGGTTTATGGACTGAAAGCACAGATACGCAGTATTTT. As protein: CASGLWTESTDTQYF.